The rows below give T cell receptor beta chains drawn from one sample of a study of control samples from healthy donors and cancer patients. Here immunoSEQ multiplex PCR was the method, and the copy in TCRdb shows in-frame clones only, minus some. The table has over 100,000 clones, about 90% seen once; the top ten hold 2.1%. The sequencing sample was made of blood. The receptor source for this set is a woman between 50 and 59 years old in good health. Each CDR3 is given with its conserved first and last residue. The D gene is left open where the match is weak. The listing skips clone size in some rows; elsewhere it reads once, few, many or a size class.

V	D	J	size	CDR3	DNA
TRBV19	TRBD1	TRBJ1-2	NA	CASSADRGQGGYTF	TGTGCCAGTAGTGCGGACAGGGGGCAAGGTGGCTACACCTTC
TRBV3-1/TRBV3-2	NA	TRBJ2-1	NA	CASRDLYNEQFF	TGTGCCAGCAGGGACCTTTACAATGAGCAGTTCTTC
TRBV29-1	TRBD1	TRBJ1-2	NA	CSVWTGYGYTF	TGCAGCGTTTGGACAGGATATGGCTACACCTTC
TRBV12-3/TRBV12-4	NA	TRBJ1-6	NA	CASSFGINSPLHF	TGTGCCAGCAGTTTCGGAATTAATTCACCCCTCCACTTT
TRBV9	NA	TRBJ1-3	NA	CASSSPVEHGNTIYF	TGTGCCAGCAGCTCCCCCGTGGAACACGGAAACACCATATATTTT
TRBV29-1	NA	TRBJ1-2	few	CSDVGVTVIHGYTF	TGCAGCGACGTCGGGGTTACGGTGATACATGGCTACACCTTC
TRBV3-1/TRBV3-2	NA	TRBJ1-1	NA	CASSQTQGTTEAFF	TGTGCCAGCAGCCAAACACAGGGTACCACTGAAGCTTTCTTT
TRBV2	NA	TRBJ2-7	NA	CASSLRTPSYEQYF	TGTGCCAGCAGTCTAAGAACACCTTCCTACGAGCAGTACTTC
TRBV19	TRBD1	TRBJ2-3	NA	CASSTQRTGGRTHTQYF	TGTGCCAGTAGTACCCAAAGAACAGGGGGCCGGACGCATACGCAGTATTTT
TRBV5-1	TRBD1	TRBJ2-7	NA	CASSLGGTGTYEQYF	TGCGCCAGCAGCTTGGGAGGGACAGGGACCTACGAGCAGTACTTC
TRBV6-1	NA	TRBJ1-1	NA	CASSELSRRKNTEAFF	TGTGCCAGCAGTGAACTAAGTCGGCGAAAGAACACTGAAGCTTTCTTT
TRBV5-1	NA	TRBJ2-7	NA	CASSLEPSGYEQYF	TGCGCCAGCAGCTTGGAGCCCTCCGGCTACGAGCAGTACTTC
TRBV6-5	NA	TRBJ1-2	NA	CASHTSGVGNYGYTF	TGTGCCAGCCACACATCCGGGGTAGGGAACTATGGCTACACCTTC
TRBV5-1	NA	TRBJ2-2	NA	CASSSAGQTGELFF	TGCGCCAGCAGCTCTGCCGGACAGACCGGGGAGCTGTTTTTT
TRBV6-5	TRBD2	TRBJ2-5	NA	CASSASGGFFGTQYF	TGTGCCAGCAGCGCTAGCGGGGGGTTTTTTGGGACCCAGTACTTC
TRBV28	NA	TRBJ2-2	NA	CASSPLGGRIAGELFF	TGTGCCAGCAGTCCCCTCGGGGGGCGAATAGCCGGGGAGCTGTTTTTT
TRBV11-2	NA	TRBJ1-5	NA	CASSLGVRKSFQPQHF	TGTGCCAGCAGCTTAGGCGTCAGGAAAAGTTTTCAGCCCCAGCATTTT
TRBV19	NA	TRBJ2-3	NA	CASSITADGGGTQYF	TGTGCCAGTAGTATAACGGCGGATGGAGGAGGTACGCAGTATTTT
TRBV5-1	TRBD1	TRBJ2-5	NA	CASSWTGGARETQYF	TGCGCCAGCAGCTGGACAGGGGGCGCCCGGGAGACCCAGTACTTC
TRBV5-1	TRBD2	TRBJ2-5	NA	CASSWVGEGETQYF	TGCGCCAGCAGCTGGGTAGGGGAGGGGGAGACCCAGTACTTC
TRBV12-5	TRBD1	TRBJ2-7	once	CASAPSGTGGEQYF	TGTGCTAGTGCCCCGTCCGGGACAGGGGGCGAGCAGTACTTC
TRBV6-5	NA	TRBJ2-6	NA	CATYLGGTGANVLTF	TGTGCCACCTATCTTGGGGGCACAGGGGCCAACGTCCTGACTTTC
TRBV27	NA	TRBJ1-4	NA	CASTPYSDFRGEKLFF	TGTGCCAGCACTCCTTATTCGGACTTTCGGGGTGAAAAACTGTTTTTT
TRBV6-1	TRBD2	TRBJ2-3	NA	CASSDRSLAGDTQYF	TGTGCCAGCAGTGACCGCTCACTAGCGGGGGATACGCAGTATTTT
TRBV6-5	NA	TRBJ2-7	NA	CASSTWHYEQYF	TGTGCCAGCAGTACTTGGCACTACGAGCAGTACTTC
TRBV6-5	NA	TRBJ1-5	NA	CASSPILSNQPQHF	TGTGCCAGCAGCCCCATACTTAGCAATCAGCCCCAGCATTTT
TRBV2	NA	TRBJ1-1	NA	CARDSTEAFF	TGTGCCAGAGACAGCACTGAAGCTTTCTTT
TRBV5-6	NA	TRBJ1-1	NA	CASSEGGTNTEAFF	TGTGCCAGCAGCGAAGGGGGGACGAACACTGAAGCTTTCTTT
TRBV11-2	TRBD2	TRBJ2-5	once	CASSLGTGLAGGGETQYF	TGTGCCAGCAGCTTAGGGACGGGACTAGCGGGAGGGGGAGAGACCCAGTACTTC
TRBV6-1	NA	TRBJ2-4	few	CASSDVGRKNIQYF	TGTGCCAGCAGTGACGTCGGACGGAAAAACATTCAGTACTTC
TRBV27	TRBD1	TRBJ1-2	NA	CASSITGTGDEGYTF	TGTGCCAGCAGTATAACCGGGACAGGGGATGAGGGCTACACCTTC
TRBV27	NA	TRBJ1-6	NA	CASSLSGRRYSYNSPLHF	TGTGCCAGCAGTTTATCTGGCAGGCGATACTCCTATAATTCACCCCTCCACTTT
TRBV12-3/TRBV12-4	NA	TRBJ1-1	NA	CASSLKGDTEAFF	TGTGCCAGCAGTTTGAAGGGGGACACTGAAGCTTTCTTT
TRBV5-1	NA	TRBJ2-5	NA	CASSLAQETQYF	TGCGCCAGCAGCTTGGCACAAGAGACCCAGTACTTC
TRBV6-1	NA	TRBJ1-5	NA	CASSESPKPQHF	TGTGCCAGCAGTGAGTCACCTAAGCCCCAGCATTTT
TRBV19	TRBD1	TRBJ2-5	once	CASSIQGAKETQYF	TGTGCCAGTAGTATCCAGGGGGCCAAGGAGACCCAGTACTTC
TRBV6-2/TRBV6-3	NA	TRBJ2-7	NA	CASSTPRLGAYEQYF	TGTGCCAGCAGTACACCCCGTCTAGGGGCCTACGAGCAGTACTTC
TRBV28	TRBD1	TRBJ2-2	NA	CASSLQGAIWTGELFF	TGTGCCAGCAGTCTACAGGGGGCGATATGGACCGGGGAGCTGTTTTTT
TRBV5-1	TRBD2	TRBJ2-1	NA	CASSLGGTSANEQFF	TGCGCCAGCAGCTTGGGCGGGACTAGCGCCAATGAGCAGTTCTTC
TRBV2	NA	TRBJ1-1	NA	CASSEIGQKGTEAFF	TGTGCCAGCAGTGAGATAGGACAGAAAGGCACTGAAGCTTTCTTT
TRBV15	NA	TRBJ1-5	NA	CATSSPTGSYQPQHF	TGTGCCACCAGCAGCCCCACAGGGAGTTATCAGCCCCAGCATTTT
TRBV5-1	NA	TRBJ2-3	once	CASSFQGGGTSTDTQYF	TGCGCCAGCAGCTTCCAAGGGGGGGGGACCTCTACAGATACGCAGTATTTT